A single sample is the source of the 8 T cell receptor beta chains below, sequenced in a study of Japanese encephalitis immunity and Zika vaccine responses. TCRdb reprocessed the 5' RACE reads with MiXCR, giving one entry per CDR3 protein. The sample contains about 500 distinct CDR3 sequences, 8.4% of which appear only once. PBMCs were CFSE-labeled and cultured for about six days with peptide pools at about 0.95 ug/mL each. The sort collected unfixed, live, CD56-CD19-CD16-CD3+CD4+ CFSE-low proliferating CD4 T cells. Sequencing used antigen-activated CD4+ T cells from blood, cultured, obtained during a Zika inactivated vaccine study. The receptors stem from an adult woman who received an inactivated Zika virus vaccine.

This clonotype is deemed medium-sized (0.01 to 0.1%). The gene calls are TRBV6-1 and TRBJ2-7, with TRBD1 matching over 10 bases. From germline, CDR1 is MNHNS and CDR2 SASEGT. The V gene end was trimmed by 4 bases and the J gene end by 7 bases; junction bases not matched to a gene: 13. This CDR3 spans 16 amino acids. CDR3 region: CASSGTGGIFAGEQYF. The CDR3 bases are TGTGCCAGCAGTGGGACAGGGGGGATATTTGCCGGAGAGCAGTACTTC.

In its sample, this clonotype is large (0.1 to 1%). The genes are TRBV12-3 or TRBV12-4 and TRBJ1-1; D is unclear. The CDR3 is 14 residues long. Trimming took 5 bases from V and 1 from J, leaving 11 bases between them. The CDR3 loop is CASSPRTGNTEAFF. The CDR3 region has the DNA TGTGCCAGCAGTCCTCGGACGGGGAACACTGAAGCTTTCTTT.

Judged by abundance, this clonotype is medium-sized. The chain's CDR3 is CASSEGQGNRELFF. The DNA of the CDR3 is TGTGCCAGCAGTGAGGGACAGGGGAACAGGGAGCTGTTTTTT. This chain uses TRBV6-1 with TRBJ2-2; 10 bases map to TRBD1. Germline V gene data show CDR1 as MNHNS and CDR2 as SASEGT. The length of the CDR3 is 14 residues. V lost 3 bases to trimming and J lost 9 bases; unmatched junction nucleotides: 4.

In its sample, this clonotype was seen many times. V usage is TRBV18 and J usage is TRBJ2-3; TRBD2 might be the D (6 bases). Germline V gives CDR1 KGHSH, CDR2 LQKENI. This CDR3 is 15 amino acids long. Trimming removed 6 bases from V and 0 bases from J, with 13 bases in between. CDR3 nucleotide sequence: TGTGCCAGCTCGTCGGGGGTGCGGAGCACAGATACGCAGTATTTT. It encodes CASSSGVRSTDTQYF.

This clonotype is judged large (0.1 to 1%). This chain connects TRBV7-2 to TRBJ1-5, with D unresolved. The V gene lost 6 bases and the J gene lost 3 bases, with 9 bases spanning the gap. The CDR3 contains 13 residues. Germline CDR1 is SGHTA and CDR2 is FQGNSA. The CDR3 nucleotides are TGTGCCAGCAGTTGGGATATCAATCAGCCCCAGCATTTT. It is translated as CASSWDINQPQHF.

This clonotype showed up many times. This chain uses TRBV2 with TRBJ2-5, with TRBD2 matching over 7 bases. Per the germline V gene, CDR1 is SNHLY and CDR2 is FYNNEI. Trimming took 7 bases from V and 4 from J; bases not matched to a gene: 9. The CDR3 is made up of 14 amino acids. CDR3 sequence reads: CASIFPWGGETQYF. As DNA, the CDR3 is TGTGCCAGCATCTTCCCGTGGGGGGGAGAGACCCAGTACTTC.

By share of the sample, this clonotype is medium-sized. This chain connects TRBV29-1 to TRBJ2-5, with TRBD1 identical over 7 bases. Germline CDR1 is SQVTM and CDR2 is ANQGSEA. The length of the CDR3 is 13 residues. This CDR3 reads CSGVVGGAETQYF. The CDR3 DNA follows: TGCAGTGGGGTGGTAGGGGGCGCGGAGACCCAGTACTTC.

Judged by abundance, this clonotype is medium-sized (0.01 to 0.1%). The rearrangement uses TRBV30 and TRBJ1-4; D not certain. The CDR3 covers 14 residues. V was shortened by 4 bases and J by 0 bases, with 9 bases between the two germline ends. Germline-derived CDR1 and CDR2 are GTSNPN and SVGIG (reference sequence). CDR3: CAWKQPPTNEKLFF. In DNA form, the CDR3 reads TGTGCCTGGAAACAACCCCCAACTAATGAAAAACTGTTTTTT.